This T cell receptor (beta chain) was identified in a study of PD-L1 blockade in urothelial cancer listed by TCRdb under 2017. A note on the overall study: Every patient began therapy around 2014 and was given atezolizumab 1,200 mg intravenously every 3 weeks. Twenty-five of 29 patients were identified as males with urothelial cancer of bladder origin, and a prior smoking history was reported by 18 of 29 patients. Patients had an ECOG performance status of 0 or 1 and had received between 0 and 3 prior chemotherapy regimens. Blood samples were analyzed at two time points: 3 weeks after treatment start (second dose) and 6 weeks after treatment start. A median of roughly 140,000 T cells and 83,000 or so unique TCRs was obtained from blood samples, and a median clonality of approximately 0.077 was observed. The study, an exploratory multi-omic analysis, examined somatic, immune and clinical correlates of response to PD-L1 blockade with atezolizumab in urothelial cancer. Pretreatment tumor samples and matched peripheral blood, collected serially before and after atezolizumab treatment, underwent TCR sequencing. Durable clinical benefit was defined as progression-free survival longer than 6 months, and TCR features were also tested against progression-free and overall survival. Whole exome sequencing and RNA sequencing of pretreatment tumors were performed alongside TCR sequencing in the same patients. Durable clinical benefit was achieved by nine patients but not by the remaining 20. Approximately 29 patients had pretreatment blood TCR-seq, 24 had at least one posttreatment blood collection, and 24 had tumor TCR-seq.

Study-level results and caveats: At 3 weeks after the start of treatment, tumor-associated TCR clones in peripheral blood had expanded more in patients with durable benefit (n of about 20, p = 0.022). Improved progression-free and overall survival was found to be associated with pretreatment peripheral blood TCR clonality below the median. Because the sample size was small (n ≈ 30) and many exploratory analyses were performed, the results are intended to be hypothesis-generating.

What the time point label conveys for this sample: peripheral blood 6 weeks after treatment start. A cohort of roughly 30 patients with locally advanced or metastatic urothelial carcinoma, treated at Memorial Sloan Kettering on a trial protocol, was included. Peripheral blood mononuclear cells were collected from each patient pretreatment and during treatment, giving between 1 and 8 total time points per patient. The Qiagen DNeasy Blood extraction kit was used to purify genomic DNA from total PBMCs and tumor samples. Collected pretreatment and during treatment, PBMCs were isolated and stored as previously described. Each PCR received spiked-in synthetic TCR analog templates so that absolute template abundance could be estimated from read counts. The immunoSEQ assay was used to amplify TCRbeta CDR3 regions from genomic DNA with bias-controlled V and J gene primers. Sequencing of rearranged TCRbeta segments was done at approximately 20X coverage. On the authors' methods: Sequencing errors were corrected by clustering and CDR3s were annotated against IMGT to assign V, D and J genes. Out-of-frame and stop-codon sequences were excluded, and only productive TCRbeta rearrangements were used in downstream analyses. Clonality was computed as one minus Shannon entropy normalized by the log of the number of unique productive sequences. Clones differing between time points or between blood and tumor were identified by Fisher's exact test with Benjamini-Hochberg correction at adjusted p below 0.01. Sourced from immuneACCESS, this table was stored by TCRdb with only in-frame sequences that have V and J called. A share of the clones is absent; for the studies checked, an unresolved V gene accounts for under half, and the remainder has no known explanation. That table is the source of V, J and clone size, and D and trimming were worked out from the DNA. The sample table holds 120,000 or so clones, of which about 82% were seen once. Around 2.4% of the sample lies in the top ten.

As concerns this clone: Its cognate antigen has yet to be identified. Per-nucleotide qualities are absent, and no much larger clonotype sits a single base away.

Sequences SQVTM (CDR1) and ANQGSEA (CDR2) are obtained from the germline V gene. Relative to germline, V is 4 bases shorter and J is 0 bases shorter, with 7 bases between their ends. Inclusive of the bounding cysteine and phenylalanine, the CDR3 is 12 residues long. Kept here is only the CDR3 DNA, which spans 36 bases and is read in frame from base 1. This receptor chain uses TRBV29-1 and TRBJ2-7, with the D segment identity uncertain. The receptor was isolated from a man aged 50 to 59 with urothelial cancer. The specimen comprised PBMCs, sampled around atezolizumab (anti-PD-L1) treatment. The DNA is as follows: TGCAGCGTTGTGGGCGTCTCCTACGAGCAGTACTTC. This codes for CSVVGVSYEQYF.